These T cell receptor beta chains were read from a single sample in a study of blood T cells in healthy people across ages. Each CDR3 protein is one row after TCRdb ran MiXCR on the 5' RACE reads. The repertoire holds 650,000 to 1,000,000 distinct CDR3 sequences, with around 50% as singletons. Sequences were obtained from blood. The receptor source for this set is an older man in good health. Each CDR3 is given with its conserved first and last residue. The D gene is left open where the match is weak. A row's size may be missing; if present it is once, few, many or a size class.

clone_size: -
v_call: TRBV28
j_call: TRBJ2-3
d_call: TRBD2
cdr3_aa: CASTRAGYADTQYF

clone_size: -
v_call: TRBV27
j_call: TRBJ2-1
d_call: -
cdr3_aa: CASSLNPLETNEQFF

clone_size: -
v_call: TRBV18
j_call: TRBJ2-2
d_call: -
cdr3_aa: CASSPPQQNTGELFF

clone_size: many
v_call: TRBV12-3/TRBV12-4
j_call: TRBJ2-7
d_call: TRBD2
cdr3_aa: CASSFGTSGTYEQYF

clone_size: -
v_call: TRBV27
j_call: TRBJ2-7
d_call: TRBD1
cdr3_aa: CASKRGQESSYEQYF

clone_size: -
v_call: TRBV7-2
j_call: TRBJ1-2
d_call: TRBD1
cdr3_aa: CASSPGTGINYGCTF

clone_size: -
v_call: TRBV29-1
j_call: TRBJ1-1
d_call: TRBD1
cdr3_aa: CSVEGLGTGDTEAFF

clone_size: once
v_call: TRBV29-1
j_call: TRBJ2-2
d_call: -
cdr3_aa: CSVASLTGELFF

clone_size: -
v_call: TRBV20-1
j_call: TRBJ2-1
d_call: TRBD2
cdr3_aa: CSASGLAGTYNEQFF

clone_size: many
v_call: TRBV28
j_call: TRBJ1-6
d_call: -
cdr3_aa: CASSLNNSPLHF

clone_size: -
v_call: TRBV20-1
j_call: TRBJ2-7
d_call: TRBD2
cdr3_aa: CSARPTSGGSYEQYF

clone_size: few
v_call: TRBV18
j_call: TRBJ2-7
d_call: TRBD1
cdr3_aa: CASSPFLRDRYSYEQYF

clone_size: -
v_call: TRBV10-1
j_call: -
d_call: -
cdr3_aa: CASSVGGQGANEQYF

clone_size: -
v_call: TRBV24-1
j_call: -
d_call: -
cdr3_aa: CATSDPWGRNGETQYF

clone_size: -
v_call: TRBV30
j_call: TRBJ2-7
d_call: TRBD1
cdr3_aa: CAWSGGQDYYEQYF

clone_size: -
v_call: TRBV7-8
j_call: TRBJ2-3
d_call: -
cdr3_aa: CASSPTPGLPDTQYF

clone_size: -
v_call: TRBV28
j_call: TRBJ2-3
d_call: TRBD1
cdr3_aa: CARSLQGASGRTDTQYF

clone_size: -
v_call: TRBV12-3/TRBV12-4
j_call: TRBJ1-4
d_call: -
cdr3_aa: CASSLNRAEKLFF

clone_size: -
v_call: TRBV5-1
j_call: TRBJ2-6
d_call: TRBD1
cdr3_aa: CASSKIPGTGSSGANVLTF

clone_size: few
v_call: TRBV4-2
j_call: TRBJ2-7
d_call: -
cdr3_aa: CASSQEVGRGYEQYF

clone_size: -
v_call: TRBV20-1
j_call: TRBJ1-6
d_call: TRBD1
cdr3_aa: CSARDVGTGDNSPLHF

clone_size: -
v_call: TRBV11-3
j_call: TRBJ2-3
d_call: TRBD1
cdr3_aa: CASSPIGTARGDTQYF

clone_size: -
v_call: TRBV20-1
j_call: TRBJ2-1
d_call: -
cdr3_aa: CSAPSGAASYNEQFF

clone_size: -
v_call: TRBV12-3/TRBV12-4
j_call: TRBJ1-5
d_call: -
cdr3_aa: CASSSLGTANQPQHF

clone_size: few
v_call: TRBV7-2
j_call: TRBJ2-1
d_call: -
cdr3_aa: CASSLNGGNEQFF

clone_size: -
v_call: TRBV20-1
j_call: TRBJ1-5
d_call: -
cdr3_aa: CSASSGFNQPQHF

clone_size: -
v_call: TRBV20-1
j_call: TRBJ2-1
d_call: -
cdr3_aa: CSARDPPQFF

clone_size: many
v_call: TRBV5-1
j_call: TRBJ2-3
d_call: -
cdr3_aa: CASSFPGTDTQYF

clone_size: many
v_call: TRBV21-1
j_call: TRBJ2-1
d_call: -
cdr3_aa: CASSNGTGVSDEQFF

clone_size: -
v_call: TRBV7-9
j_call: TRBJ1-1
d_call: -
cdr3_aa: CASSPSRGNTEAFF

clone_size: few
v_call: TRBV3-1
j_call: TRBJ2-7
d_call: -
cdr3_aa: CASSQVAEQYF

clone_size: many
v_call: TRBV12-3/TRBV12-4
j_call: TRBJ2-5
d_call: -
cdr3_aa: CASSASREIETQYF

clone_size: many
v_call: TRBV6-2/TRBV6-3
j_call: TRBJ2-1
d_call: TRBD2
cdr3_aa: CASSPRASGLSYNEQFF

clone_size: -
v_call: TRBV7-2
j_call: TRBJ2-5
d_call: -
cdr3_aa: CASSLHVSGQTQYF

clone_size: few
v_call: TRBV20-1
j_call: TRBJ1-2
d_call: -
cdr3_aa: CSVERPPNYGYTF

clone_size: -
v_call: TRBV24-1
j_call: TRBJ2-6
d_call: -
cdr3_aa: CATSGDGTAGANVLTF

clone_size: -
v_call: TRBV18
j_call: -
d_call: -
cdr3_aa: CASSPNPQETQYF